This T cell receptor beta chain was sequenced for a study of T cell repertoires in cytomegalovirus infection. Study results and limitations: HLA-C-restricted, CMV-specific TCR beta clonotypes were dominant ex vivo.

To note about this clonotype: The antigen remains unidentified.

The germline V and J ends were trimmed by 0 bases and 0 bases, with 12 bases remaining between them. The CDR3 runs to 16 residues. Germline loops: CDR1 DFQATT, CDR2 SNEGSKA (reference sequence). TCRdb itself ran the reads through MiXCR, one entry per CDR3 protein. The sample shows about 450,000 distinct CDR3 sequences, roughly 30% of them seen only once. This sequence originates from a human donor in good health (CMV status not recorded). Some clones in this sample may be carry-over from other donors' samples. The material sequenced was PBMCs. V is TRBV20-1 and J is TRBJ1-3; D is unresolved. CDR3 in amino acids: CSARDLARSSGNTIYF. DNA of the CDR3: TGCAGTGCTAGAGATCTGGCGAGATCCTCTGGAAACACCATATATTTT.